What follows are 11 T cell receptor beta chains derived from one specimen sequenced in a study of T cells in Graves' hyperthyroidism and ophthalmopathy. The investigators amplified TCR beta CDR3 regions from RNA transcripts. HTBI primers drove first-round RT-PCR of the TCR CDR3. TCRdb recomputed calls from the multiplex PCR reads with MiXCR, one row per CDR3 protein. The sample carries under 400,000 distinct CDR3 sequences, around 25% recorded once. The source material was blood. The receptors stem from a man aged 50 to 59 with Graves' hyperthyroidism.

The chain recombines TRBV28 with TRBJ2-3, with TRBD2 matching over 14 bases. The germline CDR1 and CDR2 sequences are MDHEN and SYDVKM. The CDR3 length is 18 residues. J was trimmed by 1 base and V by 6 bases; bases with no gene match: 9. The CDR3 region is CASRYNRGLAGGTDTQYF. The CDR3, as DNA: TGTGCCAGCAGATATAACCGGGGACTAGCGGGGGGCACAGATACGCAGTATTTT.

V and J are TRBV12-3 or TRBV12-4 and TRBJ2-7; D unclear. The CDR3 has 16 residues. V was cut by 1 base and J by 0 bases, with 13 bases left in between. The CDR3 region is CASSLERSPSSYEQYF. In nucleotides, the CDR3 is TGTGCCAGCAGTTTAGAGAGGTCACCGAGCTCCTACGAGCAGTACTTC.

This clonotype turned up a few times. This chain links TRBV4-1 with TRBJ2-3; D gene unclear. This CDR3 contains 14 residues. The V gene lost 4 bases and the J gene lost 4 bases, with 12 bases spanning the gap. Germline V gene data show CDR1 as MGHRA and CDR2 as YSYEKL. CDR3: CASSPWGTADTQYF. The DNA of the CDR3 is TGCGCCAGCAGCCCCTGGGGAACGGCAGATACGCAGTATTTT.

The chain couples TRBV27 to TRBJ1-2, with TRBD1 matching over 8 bases. CDR3 length equals 14 residues. Germline CDR1 MNHEY, CDR2 SMNVEV (reference sequence). With 2 bases clipped from V and 8 bases from J, the junction kept 7 bases outside the gene matches. The CDR3 DNA reads as TGTGCCAGCAGTTTAGGCAGGGGGCGGGGAGGCTACACCTTC. Its translation: CASSLGRGRGGYTF.

This rearrangement joins TRBV15 to TRBJ2-5, with unresolved D. V lost 5 bases and J lost 5, with 12 bases in between. This CDR3 is built from 13 residues. Germline CDR1 reads LNHNV; CDR2 reads YYDKDF (reference sequence). CDR3 residues: CATSAENEETQYF. The CDR3 DNA sequence: TGTGCCACCAGCGCGGAGAACGAGGAGACCCAGTACTTC.

The chain couples TRBV29-1 to TRBJ1-1; 7 nucleotides agree with TRBD1. CDR1 and CDR2 (germline): SQVTM, ANQGSEA. V was clipped by 5 bases and J by 7 bases; unmatched bases: 13. This CDR3 is 14 amino acids long. CDR3 sequence reads: CSVLGTAHGGEAFF. The CDR3 DNA sequence: TGCAGCGTTCTCGGGACAGCCCACGGAGGTGAAGCTTTCTTT.

CDR3 sequence: CSARAGGLASYNEQFF. DNA for the CDR3: TGCAGTGCTAGAGCTGGGGGACTAGCCAGCTACAATGAGCAGTTCTTC. J is TRBJ2-1 and V is TRBV20-1, with 9 bases that match TRBD2. After removal of 1 base from V and 3 bases from J, the junction contained 7 bases not matched to a gene. Germline V lookup: CDR1 DFQATT, CDR2 SNEGSKA (reference sequence). This CDR3 region has 16 residues.

This clonotype has ten or more counts. This chain links TRBV7-9 with TRBJ2-7, with 8 nucleotides matching TRBD2. The V segment lost 5 bases and the J segment 3 bases; nucleotides outside the gene matches: 9. The CDR3 length is 15 residues. From germline, CDR1 is SEHNR and CDR2 FQNEAQ (reference sequence). The CDR3 DNA is TGTGCCAGCAGCGGAATTGCGAGCGGGAGCTACGAGCAGTACTTC. As protein: CASSGIASGSYEQYF.

This clonotype was detected a few times. This sequence joins TRBV6-2 or TRBV6-3 and TRBJ1-2; D is perhaps TRBD1 (6 bases). Germline CDR1 reads MNHEY; CDR2 reads SVGEGT. The CDR3 has 14 amino acids. V was cut by 6 bases and J by 2 bases, with 13 bases left in between. CDR3 sequence reads: CASRNSDRNYGYTF. In DNA, the CDR3 is TGTGCCAGCAGGAACTCAGACAGGAACTATGGCTACACCTTC.

The V call is TRBV7-9, the J call TRBJ2-7, with D possibly being TRBD1 or TRBD2 (5 bases each). CDR1 is SEHNR and CDR2 is FQNEAQ in the germline V gene (reference sequence). This CDR3 comprises 16 residues. Trimming removed 0 bases at V and 3 bases at J, with 15 bases between. CDR3 region: CASSLALSEGNYEQYF. CDR3 DNA sequence: TGTGCCAGCAGCTTAGCGCTAAGCGAGGGGAACTACGAGCAGTACTTC.

The chain is built from TRBV20-1 and TRBJ1-6; D is perhaps TRBD1 (5 bases). Trimming took off 6 bases at V and 13 bases at J, with 22 bases between the two ends. Germline V lookup: CDR1 DFQATT, CDR2 SNEGSKA (reference sequence). CDR3 size: 14 residues. CDR3 sequence (DNA): TGCAGTGCGCCTCGGGACGGTCGAGCTGGCCCCCTCCACTTT. The encoded protein is CSAPRDGRAGPLHF.